The following is a T cell receptor (beta chain) sequence with its context. At least ten counts were recorded for this clonotype. Its target antigen remains unknown. Base qualities are missing; no much larger clone stands one base away. Sample treatment or condition, as interpreted from the label and publication: live attenuated yellow fever vaccine strain. A standard Ficoll-Paque protocol was used to isolate PBMCs from peripheral blood. Dynabeads CD4 and CD8 positive selection kits were used to isolate CD4 and CD8 T-cell fractions. TriZol was used to extract RNA from bulk PBMCs, CD4 and CD8 fractions, and dextramer-positive and dextramer-negative fractions. This entry comes from a study of T cells after yellow fever vaccination (dated by TCRdb to between 2017 and 2020). At the level of the whole study: The SMART-Seq v4 Ultra Low Input RNA kit was used to prepare libraries from fractions with low cell numbers. To track T-cell clones before and after primary and booster YFV17D yellow fever vaccination, bulk TCR alpha and beta repertoires were sequenced longitudinally. The cohort comprised two healthy male donors, one aged 18 to 29 and one aged 30 to 40 years. Bulk PBMC replicates and cell subsets were isolated from blood drawn at multiple timepoints before and after both primary and secondary immunization.

The full study reports these points: Computational filtering was required because FACS-sorted repertoires could contain abundant contaminating clonotypes from the bulk population. A small share of clonotypes was detected in both CD4 and CD8 compartments, with the overlap likely arising from convergent recombination. The secondary T-cell response was weaker than the primary response but faster, peaking on day 5 instead of day 15. After the booster, most of the clones that had expanded following primary vaccination were detected again (almost 98% of CD4 and roughly nine tenths of CD8), which suggests that memory was broadly maintained. Only a couple of donors were included in the study, so the extent to which the findings can be generalized is limited.

Synthesis of TCR cDNA relied on 5'RACE template switching, a step that introduced a universal primer site along with unique molecular identifiers. cDNA synthesis was primed from both the TCR alpha and TCR beta constant segments. Library amplification used two PCR steps, and the second PCR step added sample barcodes and sequencing adapters. Libraries were sequenced on Illumina HiSeq 2500 (2x100 bp) or NovaSeq (2x150 bp). In the paper's pipeline: Demultiplexing of reads and collapsing into UMI consensus sequences were performed with MIGEC, and V(D)J alignment was carried out with MiXCR. Vaccine-responding clonotypes were identified with edgeR using replicate PBMC samples, with FDR below 0.01 and a log2 fold change above 5 up to day 15 being required. Each bulk clonotype was labeled CD4 or CD8 based on which sequenced repertoire, CD4 or CD8, contained the clonotype at higher abundance. The raw public data were reprocessed by TCRdb itself: fastp quality trimming at Q25, MiXCR clonotype calling, in-frame beta chains only. For every CDR3 protein sequence, its rows merge into one entry that carries the most common genes and DNA. For this entry, the V and J calls and clone size follow TCRdb and not the study's own pipeline. This sample lists a few hundred thousand distinct CDR3 sequences; 6.9% were detected once. The ten largest clones capture about 0.85% of the sample.

Trimmed from V: 6 bases; trimmed from J: 4 bases; junction bases lacking a gene match: 3. The CDR3, from cysteine to phenylalanine, totals 15 residues. The read is trimmed to its CDR3 DNA, 45 bases read in frame from base 1. CDR1 and CDR2 are drawn from the germline V gene: SGHAT, FQNNGV. In this chain, TRBV11-2 is recombined with TRBJ2-1; 13 of the junction bases match TRBD2. Sequenced material: CD4+ T cells sorted from PBMCs, taken 15 days after the yellow fever booster vaccination. This TCR was recovered from a man aged 30 to 45 who received the YFV17D yellow fever vaccine. The CDR3 protein is CASRTGLAGYNEQFF. The sequenced DNA is TGTGCCAGCAGAACGGGACTAGCGGGGTACAATGAGCAGTTCTTC.